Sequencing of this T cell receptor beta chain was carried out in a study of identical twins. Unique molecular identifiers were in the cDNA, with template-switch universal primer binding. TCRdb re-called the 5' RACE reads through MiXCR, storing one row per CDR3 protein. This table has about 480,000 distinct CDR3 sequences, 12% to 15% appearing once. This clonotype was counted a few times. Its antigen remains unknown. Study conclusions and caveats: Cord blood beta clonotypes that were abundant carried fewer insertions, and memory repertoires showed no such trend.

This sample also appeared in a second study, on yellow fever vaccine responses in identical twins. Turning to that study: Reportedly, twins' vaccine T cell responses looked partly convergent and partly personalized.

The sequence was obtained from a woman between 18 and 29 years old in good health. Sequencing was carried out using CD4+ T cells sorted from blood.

CDR3 sequence: CSVERGFDTEAFF. The CDR3 coding sequence is TGCAGCGTTGAACGCGGGTTTGACACTGAAGCTTTCTTT. The chain is built from TRBV29-1 and TRBJ1-1; no firm D call. V was pared by 2 bases and J by 3 bases, with 10 bases between. The CDR3 totals 13 residues. The germline V gene encodes CDR1 SQVTM and CDR2 ANQGSEA.